The 5 T cell receptor beta chains below come from one sample, sequenced in a study of beta chain features in type 1 diabetes. Every bit of the isolated RNA underwent reverse transcription, so sequencing read expressed TCRB transcripts. Assay used: immunoSEQ multiplex PCR; TCRdb lists only in-frame clones, some missing. The data hold fewer than 200,000 clones, with about 8.1% observed a single time. The sample comprised central memory CD4+ T cells from blood. These receptors were collected from a man younger than 35 in good health.

This clone was counted only a few times. The rearrangement links TRBV7-3 to TRBJ2-2; TRBD2 is a possible D gene (5 bases). Germline loops: CDR1 SGHTA, CDR2 FQGTGA. The CDR3 extends over 15 amino acids. Deletions cut 2 bases from V and 2 bases from J, with 9 bases between. The CDR3 DNA is TGTGCCAGCAGCTTAGATCCGGGAAACACCGGGGAGCTGTTTTTT. As protein: CASSLDPGNTGELFF. Based on the CDR3 plus reference TRBV7-3 and TRBJ2-2, the full variable domain is GAGVSQTPSNKVTEKGKYVELRCDPISGHTALYWYRQSLGQGPEFLIYFQGTGAADDSGLPNDRFFAVRPEGSVSTLKIQRTERGDSAVYLCASSLDPGNTGELFFGEGSRLTVL.

This clone was observed a few times. This rearrangement joins TRBV6-6 to TRBJ1-5; D perhaps matches TRBD1 (5 bases). V dropped 8 bases and J dropped 4 bases, with 15 bases sitting between them. This CDR3 has 14 amino acids. Germline CDR1 and CDR2: MNHNY and SVGAGI (reference sequence). The CDR3 region has the DNA TGTGCCAGCGGTCCCGGGCGGGGGAATCAGCCCCAGCATTTT. It codes for CASGPGRGNQPQHF.

The V and J genes are TRBV6-6 and TRBJ1-3, with a tentative D call TRBD1 (5 bases). This CDR3 region has 15 residues. Germline loops: CDR1 MNHNY, CDR2 SVGAGI (reference sequence). V was clipped by 5 bases and J by 0 bases, with 11 bases between them. CDR3 coding DNA: TGTGCCAGCAGTCGGGACGGGAGCTCTGGAAACACCATATATTTT. As protein: CASSRDGSSGNTIYF.

The sample holds a few counts of this clone. The chain has TRBV18 and TRBJ1-5; D ambiguous. The germline CDR1 and CDR2 sequences are KGHSH and LQKENI. V was pared by 4 bases and J by 0 bases, with 4 bases between. The CDR3 sequence is 13 residues long. CDR3 protein: CASSLHSNQPQHF. The CDR3 nucleotides are TGTGCCAGCTCACTACATAGCAATCAGCCCCAGCATTTT.

This clone was counted a few times. The chain recombines TRBV7-6 with TRBJ1-1, with 8 bases identical to TRBD1. This CDR3 comprises 14 residues. Germline assignment: CDR1 SGHVS and CDR2 FNYEAQ. V was clipped by 8 bases and J by 3 bases; unmatched bases: 8. As DNA, the CDR3 is TGTGCCAGCCTCAGGGGGCCATATGACACTGAAGCTTTCTTT. Translating gives CASLRGPYDTEAFF. The whole variable domain, filled in from reference TRBV7-6 and TRBJ1-1, reads GAGVSQSPRYKVTKRGQDVALRCDPISGHVSLYWYRQALGQGPEFLTYFNYEAQQDKSGLPNDRFSAERPEGSISTLTIQRTEQRDSAMYRCASLRGPYDTEAFFGQGTRLTVV.